Below are 27 T cell receptor beta chains sequenced from a single sample in a study of T cell clonality in common variable immunodeficiency. Data came from immunoSEQ multiplex PCR; TCRdb stores just in-frame clones and leaves some out. The specimen gives about 64,000 clones without singletons; the ten biggest hold around 1.7%. Sequencing was carried out using peripheral blood mononuclear cells. The receptors originated from a person aged 18 to 70 in good health.

This clone was observed at least ten times. With the read ending 3 residues before the CDR3 end, the germline J gene is used to fill in that end. The chain uses TRBV20-1 and TRBJ1-4; D gene ambiguous. Germline CDR1 DFQATT, CDR2 SNEGSKA (reference sequence). Trimming cost V 7 bases and J 3 bases, with 12 bases left between them. The CDR3 consists of 13 residues. The sequenced part of the CDR3 DNA is TGCAGTGTTAGTAGCGGTTCTAATGAAAAA. As protein: CSVSSGSNEK. The whole CDR3 protein is CSVSSGSNEKLFF.

This clone has ten or more counts. The CDR3 is cut off 3 residues early in the read; its end comes from the germline J gene. This chain uses TRBV20-1 with TRBJ2-5; no reliable D call. The CDR3 loop spans 12 amino acids. Germline V gene data show CDR1 as DFQATT and CDR2 as SNEGSKA (reference sequence). V dropped 6 bases and J dropped 1 base, with 9 bases sitting between them. CDR3 protein: CSAIPPQETQYF. Partial CDR3 DNA: TGCAGTGCAATCCCTCCCCAAGAGACC.

There are many counts of this clone. From the germline J gene comes the end of the CDR3, since the read stops 3 residues before it. The rearrangement joins TRBV28 to TRBJ1-3; 8 bases line up with TRBD1. The CDR3 consists of 14 residues. Trimming at V came to 5 bases and at J to 4 bases, leaving 4 bases not matched to a gene. The germline V gene has CDR1 MDHEN and CDR2 SYDVKM. The DNA read from the CDR3 is TGTGCCAGCAGTATAGGACAGGGAGGAAACACC. This sequence encodes CASSIGQGGNT. In full, the CDR3 reads CASSIGQGGNTIYF.

A note on this clone: Sequencing ends 3 residues short of the CDR3 end; the germline J gene provides the rest. The rearrangement joins TRBV5-1 to TRBJ2-7; tentatively, D is TRBD2 (6 bases). The CDR3 contains 16 residues. Germline assignment: CDR1 SGHRS and CDR2 YFSETQ. The V end lost 4 bases, the J end lost 4 bases, and 21 bases lay between the germline ends. The CDR3 sequence: CASSGLDSGGGYEQYF. Partial CDR3 DNA: TGCGCCAGCAGCGGCCTAGACTCGGGTGGGGGGTACGAG.

This clone has a count of ten or more. The CDR3 goes on 3 residues after the read ends, and that part is filled in from the germline J gene. This chain uses TRBV12-3 or TRBV12-4 with TRBJ1-5; TRBD1 matches 7 bases. This CDR3 is 13 amino acids long. V gave up 3 bases and J gave up 5 bases; unmatched junction bases: 1. The chain's CDR3 is CASSFTGDQPQHF. The CDR3 DNA, read in part, is TGTGCCAGCAGTTTCACAGGGGATCAGCCC.

This clone was recorded at least ten times. The DNA ends 3 residues before the CDR3 does, and the rest of the CDR3 is filled in from the germline J gene. The chain uses TRBV5-6 and TRBJ2-2, with TRBD1 identical over 10 bases. Per germline, CDR1 SGHDT and CDR2 YYEEEE. V lost 4 bases and J lost 3; bases outside the gene matches: 3. The CDR3 contains 15 residues. CDR3 DNA, as far as it was read: TGTGCCAGCAGCGGCGGACAGGGGGACACCGGGGAG. Its translation is CASSGGQGDTGE. The entire CDR3 sequence reads CASSGGQGDTGELFF.

There are many counts of this clone. With the read ending 3 residues before the CDR3 end, the germline J gene is used to fill in that end. J is TRBJ2-2 and V is TRBV5-4; D is ambiguous. The CDR3 consists of 14 residues. Deletions cut 5 bases from V and 4 bases from J, with 12 bases between. In germline, CDR1 is SGHNT, CDR2 YYREEE (reference sequence). The CDR3 bases that were read are TGTGCCAGCAGTCTGACTCTGCCCACCGGGGAG. This codes for CASSLTLPTGE. The CDR3 reads in full as CASSLTLPTGELFF.

This clone was detected ten times or more. The CDR3 end is not reached by the read, which stops 3 residues before it; the germline J gene fills it in. V gene TRBV7-3 combines with J gene TRBJ1-3; 7 bases align to TRBD1. Germline V CDR1 and CDR2: SGHTA, FQGTGA. Trimming removed 5 bases from V and 0 bases from J; junction bases left unmatched: 10. There are 17 residues in the CDR3. The CDR3 sequence: CASSGGAGGYSGNTIYF. The CDR3 bases that were read are TGTGCCAGCAGCGGGGGCGCAGGGGGATACTCTGGAAACACC. Complete variable domain (other parts from reference TRBV7-3 and TRBJ1-3): GAGVSQTPSNKVTEKGKYVELRCDPISGHTALYWYRQSLGQGPEFLIYFQGTGAADDSGLPNDRFFAVRPEGSVSTLKIQRTERGDSAVYLCASSGGAGGYSGNTIYFGEGSWLTVV.

This clone has ten or more counts. The CDR3 loop reads CASSHPGGSSYEQYF. The sequenced CDR3 bases are TGTGCCAGCAGCCATCCTGGGGGGAGCTCCTACGAG. The chain joins TRBV5-6 to TRBJ2-7; D perhaps matches TRBD2 (6 bases). Sequencing ends 3 residues short of the CDR3 end; the germline J gene provides the rest. The V end was cut by 4 bases, the J end by 0 bases, with 14 bases between. Germline-derived CDR1 and CDR2 are SGHDT and YYEEEE. The CDR3 is 15 amino acids. The whole variable domain, filled in from reference TRBV5-6 and TRBJ2-7, reads DAGVTQSPTHLIKTRGQQVTLRCSPKSGHDTVSWYQQALGQGPQFIFQYYEEEERQRGNFPDRFSGHQFPNYSSELNVNALLLGDSALYLCASSHPGGSSYEQYFGPGTRLTVT.

At least ten counts were recorded for this clone. From the germline J gene comes the end of the CDR3, since the read stops 3 residues before it. V is TRBV20-1 and J is TRBJ1-1, with 7 bases fitting TRBD1. This CDR3 region has 14 residues. With V trimmed by 2 bases and J by 1 base, 4 bases remained unmatched. Germline V CDR1 and CDR2: DFQATT, SNEGSKA (reference sequence). CDR3 loop: CSARSWTGNTEAFF. CDR3 DNA (partial): TGCAGTGCTAGATCTTGGACAGGGAACACTGAA.

Ten or more counts support this clone. The read terminates 3 residues before the CDR3 end, so the remaining end is supplied by the germline J gene. The chain has TRBV5-6 and TRBJ2-7, with a weak D call TRBD2 (5 bases). CDR1 and CDR2 from the germline V gene are SGHDT and YYEEEE. Trimming stripped 6 bases from V and 2 bases from J, with 18 bases between. The CDR3 is made up of 15 amino acids. Here the CDR3 reads CASILRASRPYEQYF. Incomplete CDR3 DNA: TGTGCCAGCATCCTTCGAGCTAGCAGACCCTACGAG.

This clone came up many times. The read comes to an end 3 residues before the CDR3 does, leaving the germline J gene to fill in the end. This chain uses TRBV6-1 with TRBJ2-2; D call uncertain. Germline CDR1 and CDR2: MNHNS and SASEGT. CDR3 length: 13 residues. Trimming removed 4 bases from V and 7 bases from J, with 10 bases in between. The DNA read from the CDR3 is TGTGCCAGCAGTGCCCAGGTACTCGGGGAG. As protein: CASSAQVLGE. The whole CDR3 is CASSAQVLGELFF.

At least ten counts were recorded for this clone. The observed sequence ends 3 residues before the CDR3 terminus, with the missing tail filled in from the germline J gene. The J gene is TRBJ1-6, the V gene TRBV20-1; 7 bases are shared with TRBD1. CDR1 DFQATT and CDR2 SNEGSKA come from the germline V gene (reference sequence). The CDR3 sequence is 18 residues long. Unmatched junction bases numbered 11, after V lost 3 bases and J lost 0 bases. The sequenced part of the CDR3 DNA is TGCAGTGCTAGGGCCGCGACAGGGCCGAGCTCCTATAATTCACCC. It specifies CSARAATGPSSYNSP. The entire CDR3 is CSARAATGPSSYNSPLHF.

Ten or more counts support this clone. The observed sequence ends 3 residues before the CDR3 terminus, with the missing tail filled in from the germline J gene. The J gene is TRBJ2-2, the V gene TRBV30; 9 nucleotides agree with TRBD2. Per germline, CDR1 GTSNPN and CDR2 SVGIG (reference sequence). The CDR3 loop spans 16 amino acids. Germline trimming cut 0 bases from V and 4 bases from J; bases unmatched to any gene: 6. CDR3 region: CAWSVKAGGGTGELFF. The covered CDR3 bases are TGTGCCTGGAGTGTAAAAGCGGGAGGAGGCACCGGGGAG.

This clone was counted at least ten times. CDR3 DNA, as far as it was read: TGCGCCAGCAGCATTCCAGGGTCACCC. Protein: CASSIPGSP. The entire CDR3 sequence reads CASSIPGSPLHF. This chain links TRBV5-1 with TRBJ1-6; D possibly corresponds to TRBD1 (5 bases). The read ends 3 residues before the CDR3 terminus; that terminus is restored from the germline J gene. The germline V and J ends were trimmed by 4 bases and 10 bases, with 9 bases remaining between them. CDR3 length equals 12 residues. The germline CDR1 and CDR2 sequences are SGHRS and YFSETQ. Looking up the rest from reference TRBV5-1 and TRBJ1-6 gives the full variable domain: KAGVTQTPRYLIKTRGQQVTLSCSPISGHRSVSWYQQTPGQGLQFLFEYFSETQRNKGNFPGRFSGRQFSNSRSEMNVSTLELGDSALYLCASSIPGSPLHFGNGTRLTVT.

This clone has a count of ten or more. The read terminates 3 residues before the CDR3 end, so the remaining end is supplied by the germline J gene. The chain has TRBV29-1 and TRBJ2-1, with D unclear. The CDR3 length is 12 residues. V shed 1 base and J shed 9 bases, with 10 bases lying between them. Looked up from germline, CDR1 is SQVTM and CDR2 is ANQGSEA. The CDR3 reads CSVEVRRPEQFF. Partial CDR3 DNA: TGCAGCGTTGAAGTGAGGCGGCCTGAG.

This clone was seen at least ten times. The read gets to within 3 residues of the CDR3 end, and the germline J gene fills in the rest. The gene calls are TRBV7-6 and TRBJ2-5; a weak D match, TRBD1 (5 bases). CDR3 length: 13 amino acids. Trimming took off 2 bases at V and 4 bases at J, with 8 bases between the two ends. Per the germline V gene, CDR1 is SGHVS and CDR2 is FNYEAQ. CDR3 protein: CASSLSRGETQYF. The DNA read from the CDR3 is TGTGCCAGCAGCTTAAGTAGGGGAGAGACC.

This clone was found many times. With the read ending 3 residues before the CDR3 end, the germline J gene is used to fill in that end. This chain connects TRBV7-3 to TRBJ1-6; TRBD1 agrees at 9 bases. This CDR3 has 14 residues. The trim removed 6 bases at V and 9 bases at J, leaving 6 bases unmatched. CDR1 and CDR2 (germline): SGHTA, FQGTGA. The CDR3 DNA, read in part, is TGTGCCAGCAGTCCCGGGACAGGGAGTTCACCC. This encodes CASSPGTGSSP. The CDR3 in its entirety is CASSPGTGSSPLHF.

This clone was seen many times. The read ends 3 residues shy of where the CDR3 ends; the end is completed using the germline J gene. The V call is TRBV29-1, the J call TRBJ2-7; no clear D. This CDR3 has 13 residues. With 4 bases removed from V and 5 bases from J, the gap between germline ends came to 15 bases. Germline values: CDR1 SQVTM, CDR2 ANQGSEA. The covered CDR3 bases are TGCAGCGTTGGATCTGGGCCGGTGGACGAG. It translates to CSVGSGPVDE. The full CDR3 is CSVGSGPVDEQYF.

This clone showed up many times. The covered CDR3 bases are TGTGCCAGCAGTACAGGGGACACAGATACG. It translates to CASSTGDTDT. The whole CDR3 is CASSTGDTDTQYF. The V and J genes are TRBV2 and TRBJ2-3, with TRBD1 matching 7 bases. The read terminates 3 residues ahead of where the CDR3 ends, so the germline J gene completes it. Trimming removed 5 bases from V and 2 bases from J; junction bases left unmatched: 1. CDR1 and CDR2 (germline): SNHLY, FYNNEI. This CDR3 has 13 residues.

This clone was seen many times. The observed sequence ends 3 residues before the CDR3 terminus, with the missing tail filled in from the germline J gene. The chain uses TRBV7-8 and TRBJ1-3, with D uncertain. The CDR3 is 16 residues long. V was clipped by 2 bases and J by 3 bases, with 14 bases between them. Germline V gene lookup returns CDR1 SGHVS and CDR2 FQNEAQ. CDR3 amino acids: CASSLRAVGFGNTIYF. The part of the CDR3 DNA that was read is TGTGCCAGCAGCTTAAGGGCAGTCGGTTTTGGAAACACC.

This clone was counted a few times. The read ends 3 residues early relative to the CDR3; the germline J gene fills the gap. The V call is TRBV2, the J call TRBJ1-6; D remains unclear. CDR3 length: 15 residues. Germline V gene lookup returns CDR1 SNHLY and CDR2 FYNNEI. The V end lost 1 base, the J end lost 6 bases, and 10 bases lay between the germline ends. CDR3 loop: CASSEGAGSNSPLHF. Incomplete CDR3 DNA: TGTGCCAGCAGTGAAGGAGCGGGAAGTAATTCACCC.

There are a few counts of this clone. One end of the junction is discordant with germline, which a read error may explain. The CDR3 end lies 3 residues beyond the end of the read and is filled in from the germline J gene. This chain links TRBV7-6 with TRBJ1-1, with 7 bases matching TRBD1. CDR3 length: 16 amino acids. Per the germline V gene, CDR1 is SGHVS and CDR2 is FNYEAQ. The CDR3 DNA, read in part, is TGTGCCGGCAGCTTGAGAGTACAGGGGATGGACACTGAA. Protein product: CAGSLRVQGMDTE. The whole CDR3 is CAGSLRVQGMDTEAFF.

This clone was seen many times. The CDR3 extends 3 residues past the end of the read, so its final part is completed from the germline J gene. The chain links TRBV12-3 or TRBV12-4 to TRBJ2-7; 9 bases are a match to TRBD1. The CDR3 loop spans 14 amino acids. Losses at the gene ends were 7 bases for V and 3 bases for J; bases not matched to a gene: 7. The sequenced CDR3 bases are TGTGCCAGCAAACTGACAGGGGGGAACTACGAG. Encoded protein: CASKLTGGNYE. The full CDR3 protein is CASKLTGGNYEQYF.

In its sample, this clone was seen many times. The read ends 3 residues shy of where the CDR3 ends; the end is completed using the germline J gene. The J gene is TRBJ1-2, the V gene TRBV5-4, with 7 bases matching TRBD1. The CDR3 runs 13 residues. Germline assignment: CDR1 SGHNT and CDR2 YYREEE (reference sequence). V lost 5 bases and J lost 6; bases outside the gene matches: 7. CDR3 DNA, as far as it was read: TGTGCCAGCAGATATGACAGGGACCATGGC. This sequence encodes CASRYDRDHG. The whole CDR3 is CASRYDRDHGYTF.

This clone came up many times. The sequence runs out 3 residues before the end of the CDR3; the remainder is reconstructed from the germline J gene. The chain employs TRBV5-1 and TRBJ2-7; 9 nucleotides match TRBD1. Germline lookup yields CDR1 SGHRS and CDR2 YFSETQ. The CDR3 loop spans 15 amino acids. Losses at the gene ends were 3 bases for V and 6 bases for J; bases not matched to a gene: 10. The sequenced part of the CDR3 DNA is TGCGCCAGCAGCTCTACCGGGACAGGGTGGAGCGAG. Its translation is CASSSTGTGWSE. The whole CDR3 is CASSSTGTGWSEQYF.

This clone came up many times. The CDR3 sequence: CARRGNLGTEAFF. Incomplete CDR3 DNA: TGTGCCAGAAGGGGAAATCTAGGCACTGAA. The V gene is TRBV30, the J gene TRBJ1-1, with D possibly matching TRBD1 (5 bases). The read stops 3 residues short of the end of the CDR3; the missing end is completed from the germline J gene. V lost 8 bases to trimming and J lost 4 bases, with 17 bases between them. CDR3 length: 13 amino acids. CDR1 is GTSNPN, CDR2 SVGIG, per germline (reference sequence).